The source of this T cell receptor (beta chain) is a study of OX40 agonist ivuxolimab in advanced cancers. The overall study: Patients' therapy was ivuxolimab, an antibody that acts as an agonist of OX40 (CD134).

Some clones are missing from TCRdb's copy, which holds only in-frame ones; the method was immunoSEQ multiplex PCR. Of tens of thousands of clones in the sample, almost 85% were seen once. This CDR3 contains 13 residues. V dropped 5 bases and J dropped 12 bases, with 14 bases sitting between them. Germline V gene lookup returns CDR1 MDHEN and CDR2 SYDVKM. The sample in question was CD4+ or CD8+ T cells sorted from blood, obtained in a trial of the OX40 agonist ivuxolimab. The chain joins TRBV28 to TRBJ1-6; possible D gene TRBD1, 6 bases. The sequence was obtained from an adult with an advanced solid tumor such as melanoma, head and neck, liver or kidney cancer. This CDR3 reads CASSDTTGRPLHF. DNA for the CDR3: TGTGCCAGCAGTGACACTACAGGGAGACCCCTCCACTTT. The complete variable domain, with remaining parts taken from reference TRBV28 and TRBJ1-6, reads DVKVTQSSRYLVKRTGEKVFLECVQDMDHENMFWYRQDPGLGLRLIYFSYDVKMKEKGDIPEGYSVSREKKERFSLILESASTNQTSMYLCASSDTTGRPLHFGNGTRLTVT.